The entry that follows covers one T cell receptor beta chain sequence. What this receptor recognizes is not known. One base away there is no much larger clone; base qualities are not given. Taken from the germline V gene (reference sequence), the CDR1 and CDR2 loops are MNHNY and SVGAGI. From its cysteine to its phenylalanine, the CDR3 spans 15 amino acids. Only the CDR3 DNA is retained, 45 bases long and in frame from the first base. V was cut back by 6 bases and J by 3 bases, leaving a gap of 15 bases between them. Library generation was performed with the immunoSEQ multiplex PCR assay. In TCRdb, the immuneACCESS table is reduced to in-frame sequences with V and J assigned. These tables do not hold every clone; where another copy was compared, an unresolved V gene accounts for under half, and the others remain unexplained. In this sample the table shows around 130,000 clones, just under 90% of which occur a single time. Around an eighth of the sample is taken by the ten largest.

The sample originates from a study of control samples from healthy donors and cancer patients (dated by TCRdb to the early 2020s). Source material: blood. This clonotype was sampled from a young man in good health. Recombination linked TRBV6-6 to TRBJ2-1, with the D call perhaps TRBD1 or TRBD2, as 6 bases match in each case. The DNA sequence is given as TGTGCCAGCAGCAAACAGGGAGGCGGCTACAATGAGCAGTTCTTC. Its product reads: CASSKQGGGYNEQFF.